The clone carrying this T cell receptor (beta chain) is a singleton in its sample. The authors sequenced patients whose flow cytometry had shown CD8+CD57+ cell expansion. Germline trimming cut 2 bases from V and 7 bases from J; bases unmatched to any gene: 7. There are 15 residues in the CDR3. CDR1 SGHAT and CDR2 FQNNGV come from the germline V gene. The source of the sample is a study of CD8+CD57+ T cells in acquired aplastic anemia. Study-level information: Sorting CD4+ and CD8+ cells gave DNA averaging approximately 3 ug.

Genomic DNA, the template, was used for profiling of the TCR beta VDJ and CDR3. TCRdb fed the reads into MiXCR, producing one record per CDR3 protein. The data hold 110,000 or so distinct CDR3 sequences, with 50% to 60% observed a single time. Sequencing used sorted CD4+, CD8+, or CD8+CD57+ T cells (not recorded which) from PBMCs. This chain connects TRBV11-2 to TRBJ1-1, with 10 positions matching TRBD1. The TCR originated in a human donor with aplastic anemia. Here the CDR3 DNA reads TGTGCCAGCAGCTTAAACGTGGGACAGGGGAATGAAGCTTTCTTT. Its protein product is CASSLNVGQGNEAFF.